Sequencing of this T cell receptor beta chain was carried out in a study of T cells in Graves' hyperthyroidism and ophthalmopathy. First hyperthyroidism diagnosis is when the blood sample was obtained, before any ophthalmopathy symptoms. This sample holds PBMCs from less than 13 ml fresh peripheral blood. This CDR3 is 14 amino acids long. V lost 2 bases and J lost 6; bases outside the gene matches: 7. CDR1 is SGHRS and CDR2 is YFSETQ in the germline V gene. This clonotype was counted ten times or more. Amplification targeted TCR beta CDR3 regions from RNA transcripts. The primer set for the first-round RT-PCR of the TCR CDR3 was HTBI. TCRdb reanalysed the multiplex PCR reads using MiXCR and keeps one entry per CDR3 protein. The top ten clones hold approximately 16% of a sample with 730,000 or so distinct CDR3 sequences, about 17% of them seen once.

This clonotype was sampled from a woman in her fifties or sixties with Graves' hyperthyroidism that later progressed to Graves' ophthalmopathy. This sequence joins TRBV5-1 and TRBJ1-2; TRBD1 agrees at 7 bases. Material for sequencing was blood. CDR3 coding DNA: TGCGCCAGCAGCTTCCAGGACAGGATAGATGGCTACACCTTC. Protein sequence: CASSFQDRIDGYTF. Looking up the rest from reference TRBV5-1 and TRBJ1-2 gives the full variable domain: KAGVTQTPRYLIKTRGQQVTLSCSPISGHRSVSWYQQTPGQGLQFLFEYFSETQRNKGNFPGRFSGRQFSNSRSEMNVSTLELGDSALYLCASSFQDRIDGYTFGSGTRLTVV.